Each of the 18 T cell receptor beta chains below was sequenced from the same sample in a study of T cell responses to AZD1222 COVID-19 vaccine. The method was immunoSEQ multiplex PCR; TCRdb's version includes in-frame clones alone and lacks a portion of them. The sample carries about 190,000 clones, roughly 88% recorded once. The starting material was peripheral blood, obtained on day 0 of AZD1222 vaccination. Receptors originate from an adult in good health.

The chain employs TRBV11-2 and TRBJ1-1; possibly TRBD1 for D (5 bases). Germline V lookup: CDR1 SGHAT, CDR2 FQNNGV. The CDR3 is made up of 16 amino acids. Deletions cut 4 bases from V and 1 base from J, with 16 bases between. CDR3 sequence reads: CASSSGGVQPNTEAFF. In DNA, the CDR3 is TGTGCCAGCAGCTCCGGGGGTGTACAGCCGAACACTGAAGCTTTCTTT.

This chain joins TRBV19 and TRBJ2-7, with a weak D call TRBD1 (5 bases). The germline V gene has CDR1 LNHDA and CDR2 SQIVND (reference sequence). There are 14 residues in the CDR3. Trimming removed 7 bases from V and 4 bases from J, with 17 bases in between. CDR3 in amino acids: CASILGVRVYEQYF. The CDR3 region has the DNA TGTGCCAGTATTTTGGGTGTCAGGGTATACGAGCAGTACTTC.

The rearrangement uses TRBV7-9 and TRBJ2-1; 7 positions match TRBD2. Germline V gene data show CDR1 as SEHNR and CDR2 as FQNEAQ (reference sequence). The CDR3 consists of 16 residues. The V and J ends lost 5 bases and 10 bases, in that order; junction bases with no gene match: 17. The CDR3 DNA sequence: TGTGCCAGCAGCCCACGAGGTGAGGGAGGGCCTTGGGAGCAGTTCTTC. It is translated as CASSPRGEGGPWEQFF.

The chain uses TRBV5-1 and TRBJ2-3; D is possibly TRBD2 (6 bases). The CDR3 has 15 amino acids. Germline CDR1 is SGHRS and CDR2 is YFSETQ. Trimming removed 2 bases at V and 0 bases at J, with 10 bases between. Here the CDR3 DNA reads TGCGCCAGCAGCTTCGGGGGATCTAGCACAGATACGCAGTATTTT. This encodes CASSFGGSSTDTQYF.

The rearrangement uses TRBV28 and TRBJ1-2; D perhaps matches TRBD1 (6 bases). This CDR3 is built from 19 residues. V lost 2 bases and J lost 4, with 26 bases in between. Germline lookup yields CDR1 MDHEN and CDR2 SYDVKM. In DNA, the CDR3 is TGTGCCAGCAGTTTACCGGGACACTCTATGGCCCTAATCGGCTATGGCTACACCTTC. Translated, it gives CASSLPGHSMALIGYGYTF.

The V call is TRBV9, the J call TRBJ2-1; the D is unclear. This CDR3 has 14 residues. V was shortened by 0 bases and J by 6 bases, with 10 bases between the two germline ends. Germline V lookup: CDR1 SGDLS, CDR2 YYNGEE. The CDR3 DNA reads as TGTGCCAGCAGCGTAGTACCGGAGAGCAATGAGCAGTTCTTC. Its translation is CASSVVPESNEQFF.

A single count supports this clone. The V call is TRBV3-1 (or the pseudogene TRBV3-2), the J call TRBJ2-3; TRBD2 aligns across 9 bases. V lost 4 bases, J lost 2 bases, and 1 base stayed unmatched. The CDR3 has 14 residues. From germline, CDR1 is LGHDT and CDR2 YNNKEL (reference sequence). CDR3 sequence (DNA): TGTGCCAGCAGCCTAGCGGGAGTCACAGATACGCAGTATTTT. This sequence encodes CASSLAGVTDTQYF.

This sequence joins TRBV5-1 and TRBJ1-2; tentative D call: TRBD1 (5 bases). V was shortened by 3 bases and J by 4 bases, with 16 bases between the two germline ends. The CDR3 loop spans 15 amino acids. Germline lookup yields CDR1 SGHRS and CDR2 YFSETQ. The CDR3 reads CASSYRQRGSYGYTF. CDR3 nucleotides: TGCGCCAGCAGCTACCGACAGCGAGGGAGCTATGGCTACACCTTC.

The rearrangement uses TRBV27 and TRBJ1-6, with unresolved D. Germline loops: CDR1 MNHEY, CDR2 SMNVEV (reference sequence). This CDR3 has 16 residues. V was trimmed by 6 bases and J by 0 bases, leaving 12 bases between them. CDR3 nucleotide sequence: TGTGCCAGCAGGCCAGAGATAAGCTCCTATAATTCACCCCTCCACTTT. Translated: CASRPEISSYNSPLHF.

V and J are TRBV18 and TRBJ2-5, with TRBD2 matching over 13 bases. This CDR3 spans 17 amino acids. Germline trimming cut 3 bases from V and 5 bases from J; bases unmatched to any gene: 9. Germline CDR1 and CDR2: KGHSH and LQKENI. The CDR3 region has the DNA TGTGCCAGCTCACCCCGGAAACTAGCGGGGGGGATGGAGACCCAGTACTTC. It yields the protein CASSPRKLAGGMETQYF.

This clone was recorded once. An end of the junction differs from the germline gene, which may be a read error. CDR3 residues: CASSPGTGGREHFF. The CDR3 DNA reads as TGTGCCAGCAGCCCAGGGACAGGGGGACGTGAGCACTTCTTC. The chain links TRBV7-2 to TRBJ2-1; 11 nucleotides match TRBD1. Germline V gives CDR1 SGHTA, CDR2 FQGNSA. The CDR3 contains 14 residues. Variable domain in full (rest from reference TRBV7-2 and TRBJ2-1): GAGVSQSPSNKVTEKGKDVELRCDPISGHTALYWYRQSLGQGLEFLIYFQGNSAPDKSGLPSDRFSAERTGGSVSTLTIQRTQQEDSAVYLCASSPGTGGREHFFGPGTRLTVL.

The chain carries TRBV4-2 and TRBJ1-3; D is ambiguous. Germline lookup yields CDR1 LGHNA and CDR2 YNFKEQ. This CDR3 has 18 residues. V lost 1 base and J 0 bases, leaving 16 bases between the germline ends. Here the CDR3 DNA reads TGTGCCAGCAGCCAAGGCTTCGACCTACTAAGCTCTGGAAACACCATATATTTT. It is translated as CASSQGFDLLSSGNTIYF.

The chain's CDR3 is CASSPQGDQFTLHF. The CDR3 nucleotides are TGTGCCAGCAGTCCACAGGGAGACCAATTCACCCTCCACTTT. The J gene is TRBJ1-6, the V gene TRBV27, with D possibly TRBD1 on 6 matching bases. Per germline, CDR1 MNHEY and CDR2 SMNVEV (reference sequence). This CDR3 is 14 amino acids long. V was cut by 5 bases and J by 14 bases, with 19 bases left in between.

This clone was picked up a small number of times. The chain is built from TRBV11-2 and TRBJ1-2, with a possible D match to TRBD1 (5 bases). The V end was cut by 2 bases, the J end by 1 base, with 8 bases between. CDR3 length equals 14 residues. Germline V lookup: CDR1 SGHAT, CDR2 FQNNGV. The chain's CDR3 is CASSLLGLNYGYTF. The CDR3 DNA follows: TGTGCCAGCAGCTTACTGGGGCTTAACTATGGCTACACCTTC.

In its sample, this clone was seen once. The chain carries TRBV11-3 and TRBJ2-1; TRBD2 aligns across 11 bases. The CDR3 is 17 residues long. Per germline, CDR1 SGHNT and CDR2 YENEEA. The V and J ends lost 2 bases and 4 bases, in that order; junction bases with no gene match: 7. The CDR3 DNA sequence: TGTGCCAGCAGCTTACGTCTAGCGGGGGGCGCATACAATGAGCAGTTCTTC. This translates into CASSLRLAGGAYNEQFF.

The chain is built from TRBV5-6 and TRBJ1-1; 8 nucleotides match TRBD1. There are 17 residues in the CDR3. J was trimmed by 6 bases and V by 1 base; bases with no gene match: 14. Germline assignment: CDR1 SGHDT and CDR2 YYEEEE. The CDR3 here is CASSLLAMDREASEAFF. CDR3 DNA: TGTGCCAGCAGCTTGCTCGCGATGGACAGGGAGGCGTCTGAAGCTTTCTTT.

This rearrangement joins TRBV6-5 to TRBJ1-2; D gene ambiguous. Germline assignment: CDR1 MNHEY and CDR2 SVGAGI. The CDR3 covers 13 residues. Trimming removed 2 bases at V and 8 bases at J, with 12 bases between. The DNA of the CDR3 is TGTGCCAGCAGTTACGCGGAGGGTCTGGGCTACACCTTC. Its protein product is CASSYAEGLGYTF.

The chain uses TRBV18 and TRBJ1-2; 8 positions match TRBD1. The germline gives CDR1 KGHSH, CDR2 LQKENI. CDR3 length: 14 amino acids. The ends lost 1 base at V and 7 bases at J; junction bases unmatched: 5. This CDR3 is CASSPLRDRIGYTF. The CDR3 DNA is TGTGCCAGCTCACCACTCAGGGACAGGATTGGCTACACCTTC.